This TCR beta chain was identified in a study of cytomegalovirus exposure and HLA in healthy donors. The wider study: The study's early data release held tens of millions of unique TCRs from HLA-typed donors.

V was pared by 5 bases and J by 2 bases, with 9 bases of the junction left unmatched. Germline CDR1 and CDR2: SGHKS and YYEKEE (reference sequence). The CDR3 has 15 residues. This clone was detected once. What it binds is not known. Broader study findings: Previously analyzed data showed that most TCR beta V segments were productive at a frequency of about 87% or about 30%.

The PCR employed 60 Vbeta primers together with 13 Jbeta primers. Original methodology: The count from a later analysis was 79 million or so unique TCR beta chains, some 11 million of them shared. Sequencing was performed with immunoSEQ multiplex PCR; in TCRdb, only in-frame clones are kept and a portion is missing. V, J and clone size were drawn from that table, and D and trimming were deduced from the DNA. Seen here are about 130,000 clones, around 80% observed once, and the top ten hold 1.2%. Sequenced: PBMCs. The TCR originated in a female donor in good health and CMV-seronegative. The chain recombines TRBV5-5 with TRBJ2-7, with 8 nucleotides matching TRBD1. This CDR3 reads CASSYDRGPTYEQYF. The DNA for the CDR3 is TGTGCCAGCAGTTACGACAGGGGCCCCACCTACGAGCAGTACTTC.